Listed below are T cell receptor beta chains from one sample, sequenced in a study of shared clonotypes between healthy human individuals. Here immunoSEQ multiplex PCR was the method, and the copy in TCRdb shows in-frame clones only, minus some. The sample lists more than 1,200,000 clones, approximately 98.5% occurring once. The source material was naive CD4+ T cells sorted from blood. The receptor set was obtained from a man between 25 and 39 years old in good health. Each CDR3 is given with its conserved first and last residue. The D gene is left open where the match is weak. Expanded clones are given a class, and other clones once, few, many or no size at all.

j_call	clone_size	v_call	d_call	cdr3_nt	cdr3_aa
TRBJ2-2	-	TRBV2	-	TGTGCCAGCAGTGAATCCCTCTCGAACACCGGGGAGCTGTTTTTT	CASSESLSNTGELFF
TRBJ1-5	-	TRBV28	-	TGTGCCAGCAGTTTGCGGGGGCAGTTGGATCAGCCCCAGCATTTT	CASSLRGQLDQPQHF
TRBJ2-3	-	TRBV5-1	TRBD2	TGCGCCAGCAGCTCCGGGAGGGCCGTGGATACGCAGTATTTT	CASSSGRAVDTQYF
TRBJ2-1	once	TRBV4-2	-	TGTGCCAGCAGCCAAAGGGCCTTTGCGGGAATGGACAATGAGCAGTTCTTC	CASSQRAFAGMDNEQFF
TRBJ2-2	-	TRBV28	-	TGTGCCAGCACGGGCCAGCCAAACACCGGGGAGCTGTTTTTT	CASTGQPNTGELFF
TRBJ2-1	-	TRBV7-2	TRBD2	TGTGCCAGCAGGTACTCCGGACTAGCGATCAACAATGAGCAGTTCTTC	CASRYSGLAINNEQFF
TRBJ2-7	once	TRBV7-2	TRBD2	TGTGCCAGCAGCTCCTCACTCCGGGGACTAGCGGGAGTCGAGCAGTACTTC	CASSSSLRGLAGVEQYF
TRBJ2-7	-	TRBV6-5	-	TGTGCCAGCAGTTACGCTTCCGTTGAGCAGTACTTC	CASSYASVEQYF
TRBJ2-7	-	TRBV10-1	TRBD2	TGCGCCAGCAGTGAACTGGTACTAGCGAGGAACTACGAGCAGTACTTC	CASSELVLARNYEQYF
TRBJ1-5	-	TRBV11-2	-	TGTGCCAGCAGCTTAATCTTGGGGGGAAGTCAGCCCCAGCATTTT	CASSLILGGSQPQHF
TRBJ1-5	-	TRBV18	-	TGTGCCAGCTCACCAAAGGACAATCAGCCCCAGCATTTT	CASSPKDNQPQHF
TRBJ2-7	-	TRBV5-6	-	TGTGCCAGCAGCCCCCAACTCCGAGGCAGATACGAGCAGTACTTC	CASSPQLRGRYEQYF
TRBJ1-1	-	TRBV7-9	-	TGTGCCAGCAGCGTAAGGGGGGTAGCGGGCACTGAAGCTTTCTTT	CASSVRGVAGTEAFF
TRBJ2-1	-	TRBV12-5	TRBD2	TGTGCTAGTGGTTTGGTACTGGGGGGAGGGCCTCCCGATGAGCAGTTCTTC	CASGLVLGGGPPDEQFF
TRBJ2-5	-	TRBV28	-	TGTGCCAGCAGTTTGACAGTTCTGAAGACCCAGTACTTC	CASSLTVLKTQYF
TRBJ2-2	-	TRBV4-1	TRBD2	TGCGCCAGCAGCCAGAGGACTAGCGGGAGTCGGGAGCTGTTTTTT	CASSQRTSGSRELFF
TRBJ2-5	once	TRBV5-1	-	TGCGCCAGCAGTTTCGGGGTCCAAGAGACCCAGTACTTC	CASSFGVQETQYF
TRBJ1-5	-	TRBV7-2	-	TGTGCCAGCAGCTTAAATCGAGCGCTTAATCAGCCCCAGCATTTT	CASSLNRALNQPQHF
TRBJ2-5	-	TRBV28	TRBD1	TGTGCCAGCGGGAACAGGGGGCAAGAGACCCAGTACTTC	CASGNRGQETQYF
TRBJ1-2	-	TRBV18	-	TGTGCCAGCTCACCACCGGGGAGGGCCTATGGCTACACCTTC	CASSPPGRAYGYTF
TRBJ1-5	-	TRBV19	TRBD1	TGTGCCAGTAGTACCGACAGGGTCAATCAGCCCCAGCATTTT	CASSTDRVNQPQHF
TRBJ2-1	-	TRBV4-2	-	TGTGCCAGCAGCCTGGGGGCGGGGGTCAATGAGCAGTTCTTC	CASSLGAGVNEQFF
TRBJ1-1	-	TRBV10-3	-	TGTGCCATCAGTGGAGACCCTGGGAGCACTGAAGCTTTCTTT	CAISGDPGSTEAFF
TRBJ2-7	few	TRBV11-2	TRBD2	TGTGCCAGCAGCCCGGGACTAGCGGAATCCTACGAGCAGTACTTC	CASSPGLAESYEQYF
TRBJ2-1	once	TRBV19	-	TGTGCCAGTAGTAGAACCGGGGGCAATGAGCAGTTCTTC	CASSRTGGNEQFF
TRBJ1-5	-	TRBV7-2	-	TGTGCCAGCAGCTTAGGGGGGAGCGGTCAGCCCCAGCATTTT	CASSLGGSGQPQHF
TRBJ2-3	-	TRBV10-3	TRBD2	TGTGCCATCAGTGTTTCCATAGCGGGAGGGAATACGCAGTATTTT	CAISVSIAGGNTQYF
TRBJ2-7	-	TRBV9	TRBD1	TGTGCCAGCAGCGTAGCCGGGACAGGGGTATACGAGCAGTACTTC	CASSVAGTGVYEQYF
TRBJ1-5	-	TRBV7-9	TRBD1	TGTGCCAGCAGCTCGCAGGGGGACCAGCCCCAGCATTTT	CASSSQGDQPQHF
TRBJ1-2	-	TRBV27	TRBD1	TGTGCCAGCAGTTTATCGGGACAGTTCTATGGCTACACCTTC	CASSLSGQFYGYTF
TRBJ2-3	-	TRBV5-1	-	TGCGCCAGCAGCTTGGAAGCGGGCGGAACAGATACGCAGTATTTT	CASSLEAGGTDTQYF
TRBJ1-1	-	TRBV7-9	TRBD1	TGTGCCATGGACAGGAGAGGGAACACTGAAGCTTTCTTT	CAMDRRGNTEAFF
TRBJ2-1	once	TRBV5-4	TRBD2	TGTGCCAGCAGCTTGGTTAGCGGGACTTGGAATGAGCAGTTCTTC	CASSLVSGTWNEQFF
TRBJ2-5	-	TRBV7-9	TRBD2	TGTGCCAGCAGCTTACCGGGACTAGCGGGAGGGGGCCGCGAGACCCAGTACTTC	CASSLPGLAGGGRETQYF
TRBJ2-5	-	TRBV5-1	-	TGCGCCAGCAGTGTAGAGACCCAGTACTTC	CASSVETQYF
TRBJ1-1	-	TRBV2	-	TGTGCCAGCAGTGTAAGATCGGGGGCTGAAGCTTTCTTT	CASSVRSGAEAFF
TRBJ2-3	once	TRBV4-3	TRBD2	TGCGCCAGCAGCCAAGGGGCGGGAGGCACAGATACGCAGTATTTT	CASSQGAGGTDTQYF
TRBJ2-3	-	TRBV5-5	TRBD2	TGTGCCAGCAGCGCCCTTCTAGCGGGATTTTGGACAGATACGCAGTATTTT	CASSALLAGFWTDTQYF
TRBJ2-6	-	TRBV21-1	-	TGTGCCAGCAGCTCTCGGACAGTACCCATCTCTGGGGCCAACGTCCTGACTTTC	CASSSRTVPISGANVLTF
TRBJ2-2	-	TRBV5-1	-	TGCGCCAGCAGCTTGGGGGCCGGGGAGCTGTTTTTT	CASSLGAGELFF
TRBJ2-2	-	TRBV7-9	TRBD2	TGTGCCAGCAGCGCCTTAGCGGGAGTGAGGGCCGGGGAGCTGTTTTTT	CASSALAGVRAGELFF
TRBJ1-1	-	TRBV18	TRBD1	TGTGCCAGCTCACCAGGGCAGGGACAGGCTCAAAGCACTGAAGCTTTCTTT	CASSPGQGQAQSTEAFF
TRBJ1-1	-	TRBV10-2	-	TGCGCCAGTGTCGCGGGTGGCGGGAACACTGAAGCTTTCTTT	CASVAGGGNTEAFF
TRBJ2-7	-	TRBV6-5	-	TGTGCCAGCAGTTACTCGAAGGTCACCTGGGAGCAGTACTTC	CASSYSKVTWEQYF
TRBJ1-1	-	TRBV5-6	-	TGTGCCAGCAGCTTAGGCCCTGAAGCTTTCTTT	CASSLGPEAFF
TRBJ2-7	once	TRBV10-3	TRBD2	TGTGCCATCAGATCGGGACTAGCGGGAGGGAGCTCCTACGAGCAGTACTTC	CAIRSGLAGGSSYEQYF
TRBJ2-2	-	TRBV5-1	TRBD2	TGCGCCAGCAGCTCGATGGCTAGCGGGAGGACGAGCGGGGAGCTGTTTTTT	CASSSMASGRTSGELFF
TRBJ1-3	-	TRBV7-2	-	TGTGCCAGCAGCTTTAGGGCAGGGTCACACACCATATATTTT	CASSFRAGSHTIYF
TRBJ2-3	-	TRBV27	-	TGTGCCAGCAGGACGGCCGGCAGCACAGATACGCAGTATTTT	CASRTAGSTDTQYF
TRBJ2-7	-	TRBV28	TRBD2	TGTGCCAGCAGTCCGCCTAGCGGGCGGTTCTACGAGCAGTACTTC	CASSPPSGRFYEQYF
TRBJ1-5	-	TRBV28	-	TGTGCCAGCAGTTTTGGGGACATTCGTCAGCCCCAGCATTTT	CASSFGDIRQPQHF
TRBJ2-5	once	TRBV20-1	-	TGCAGTGCTAGAGAAACCAATCAGGGCTACTTC	CSARETNQGYF
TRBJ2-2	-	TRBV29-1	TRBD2	TGCAGCGTTACTTCTCTAGCGGGAGGTGTCGGCGGGGAGCTGTTTTTT	CSVTSLAGGVGGELFF
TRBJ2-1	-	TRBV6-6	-	TGTGCCAGCAGTTACGTTGTTGGGCTGGCCAATGAGCAGTTCTTC	CASSYVVGLANEQFF
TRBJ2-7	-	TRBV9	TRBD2	TGTGCCAGCAGCGTGAGCGGGAGGGGGTACGAGCAGTACTTC	CASSVSGRGYEQYF
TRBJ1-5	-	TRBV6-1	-	TGTGCCAGCGGGGCACGGCGGGCTAGCAATCAGCCCCAGCATTTT	CASGARRASNQPQHF
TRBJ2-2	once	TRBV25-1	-	TGTGCCAGCAGGAAGACAGGACTGAACACCGGGGAGCTGTTTTTT	CASRKTGLNTGELFF
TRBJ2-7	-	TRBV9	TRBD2	TGTGCCAGCAGCGTAGATAGTACGGGGGGAGTCAACGAGCAGTACTTC	CASSVDSTGGVNEQYF